Shown below are 20 T cell receptor beta chains from a single sample sequenced in a study of blood T cell repertoires in COVID-19. Profiled with immunoSEQ multiplex PCR; TCRdb holds only in-frame clones, not every one. Of approximately 250,000 clones in the sample, approximately 85% were seen once. Sequenced: PBMCs or T cells enriched from blood (not recorded which). Receptors were obtained from a woman younger than 45 who had recovered from COVID-19.

The V gene is TRBV28, the J gene TRBJ1-4, with a tentative D call TRBD1 (5 bases). Germline assignment: CDR1 MDHEN and CDR2 SYDVKM. CDR3 length: 14 amino acids. Trimming shortened V by 9 bases and J by 6 bases, and 17 bases separated the two germline ends. CDR3 nucleotide sequence: TGTGCCAGTCAACAGCCAGGGAATGATGAAAAACTGTTTTTT. Amino acid sequence: CASQQPGNDEKLFF.

This clone was found a few times. The chain recombines TRBV12-5 with TRBJ1-1; the match to TRBD1 covers 7 bases. Germline-derived CDR1 and CDR2 are LGHNT and FRNRAP. The CDR3 spans 14 residues. J gave up 6 bases and V 6 bases, and 10 bases lay outside the gene matches. The CDR3 is CASGPGGSGAEAFF. In DNA form, the CDR3 reads TGTGCTAGTGGCCCAGGGGGGTCGGGGGCTGAAGCTTTCTTT.

The chain couples TRBV5-3 to TRBJ2-3; no clear D gene. TRBV5-3 is classed as an ORF, of uncertain function. This CDR3 has 10 residues. The V end was cut by 6 bases, the J end by 6 bases, with 5 bases between. Here the CDR3 DNA reads TGTGCCAGAATCGGGGATACGCAGTATTTT. Translation: CARIGDTQYF.

The rearrangement joins TRBV7-9 to TRBJ2-5; the D gene is possibly TRBD1 (5 bases). V shed 8 bases and J shed 0 bases, with 22 bases lying between them. The CDR3 totals 17 residues. Germline V CDR1 and CDR2: SEHNR, FQNEAQ (reference sequence). CDR3 in DNA: TGTGCCAGCCTCCCGCCCCTTAGACAGACCGACCAAGAGACCCAGTACTTC. This gives the protein CASLPPLRQTDQETQYF.

A remark on this clone: An end of the junction does not agree with germline; a read error may underlie this. V is TRBV6-2 or TRBV6-3 and J is TRBJ1-2; D is ambiguous. The germline V gene encodes CDR1 MNHEY and CDR2 SVGEGT. CDR3 size: 15 residues. In DNA form, the CDR3 reads TGTGCCAGCAGTGACTCCCTGTCGGGGAGGAATGGCTACACCTTC. Translated, it gives CASSDSLSGRNGYTF.

This chain joins TRBV6-1 and TRBJ2-3; D is unclear. Germline V gene lookup returns CDR1 MNHNS and CDR2 SASEGT. The CDR3 is 17 amino acids. Trimming stripped 4 bases from V and 3 bases from J, with 20 bases between. CDR3 loop: CASSGVYTLLLTDTQYF. The CDR3 bases are TGTGCCAGCAGTGGCGTATATACCCTACTGCTAACAGATACGCAGTATTTT.

The rearrangement uses TRBV9 and TRBJ1-1; TRBD1 matches at 9 bases. The germline CDR1 and CDR2 sequences are SGDLS and YYNGEE. V shed 4 bases, J shed 7 bases, and the junction held 11 bases outside the gene matches. The CDR3 has 15 amino acids. The DNA of the CDR3 is TGTGCCAGCAGCCCCAGAACGGGACAGGGTTATGAAGCTTTCTTT. It is translated as CASSPRTGQGYEAFF.

The chain links TRBV5-1 to TRBJ2-2, with no clear D. Germline CDR1 is SGHRS and CDR2 is YFSETQ. CDR3 size: 10 residues. Here the CDR3 DNA reads TGCCCCCCGACATGGAGGGAGCTGTTTTTT. Protein sequence: CPPTWRELFF. Supplemented by reference TRBV5-1 and TRBJ2-2, the full variable domain reads KAGVTQTPRYLIKTRGQQVTLSCSPISGHRSVSWYQQTPGQGLQFLFEYFSETQRNKGNFPGRFSGRQFSNSRSEMNVSTLELGDSALYLCPPTWRELFFGEGSRLTVL.

This rearrangement joins TRBV10-1 to TRBJ2-4; the match to TRBD2 covers 15 bases. J gave up 1 base and V 3 bases, and 7 bases lay outside the gene matches. The germline V gene encodes CDR1 WNHNN and CDR2 SYGVQD (reference sequence). The CDR3 has 19 residues. The CDR3, as DNA: TGCGCCAGCAGTGAAGGACTAGCGGGGGGGCCGATTGCCAAAAACATTCAGTACTTC. Its translation is CASSEGLAGGPIAKNIQYF.

The rearrangement joins TRBV15 to TRBJ2-7, with a tentative D call TRBD1 (6 bases). Germline CDR1 reads LNHNV; CDR2 reads YYDKDF (reference sequence). Trimming pared 8 bases from V and 3 bases from J, leaving 14 bases between. This CDR3 is 13 amino acids long. The CDR3 region is CATSTDRNYEQYF. DNA of the CDR3: TGTGCCACCTCAACGGACAGAAACTACGAGCAGTACTTC.

This chain uses TRBV30 with TRBJ2-1; TRBD2 matches at 13 bases. Germline values: CDR1 GTSNPN, CDR2 SVGIG (reference sequence). The CDR3 consists of 20 residues. V was pared by 3 bases and J by 2 bases, with 16 bases of the junction left unmatched. Written as DNA, the CDR3 is TGTGCCTGGAGAGCCGTTGGGACTAGCGGGGCCCTCACCCCCTACAATGAGCAGTTCTTC. This sequence encodes CAWRAVGTSGALTPYNEQFF.

The V gene is TRBV5-1, the J gene TRBJ1-2; D is possibly TRBD1 (6 bases). The V gene lost 3 bases and the J gene lost 7 bases, with 13 bases spanning the gap. The V gene's germline CDR1 is SGHRS and CDR2 YFSETQ. The CDR3 totals 13 residues. CDR3 nucleotide sequence: TGCGCCAGCAGCTCCACAGGGTGGAGTGGCTACACCTTC. It specifies CASSSTGWSGYTF.

The rearrangement links TRBV28 to TRBJ1-5; 10 positions agree with TRBD1. This CDR3 has 18 amino acids. After removal of 2 bases from V and 6 bases from J, the junction contained 13 bases not matched to a gene. CDR1 MDHEN and CDR2 SYDVKM come from the germline V gene. The chain's CDR3 is CASSLRDRGLYGGQPQHF. DNA for the CDR3: TGTGCCAGCAGTTTACGAGACAGGGGGCTATATGGGGGTCAGCCCCAGCATTTT.

The CDR3 is CASGSIIQGTGQHF. The CDR3 DNA is TGTGCTAGTGGTTCTATCATCCAGGGCACGGGCCAGCATTTT. The rearrangement joins TRBV12-5 to TRBJ1-5; D is perhaps TRBD1 (5 bases). This CDR3 region has 14 residues. V lost 4 bases and J 12 bases, leaving 19 bases between the germline ends. Germline V gene lookup returns CDR1 LGHNT and CDR2 FRNRAP.

The chain uses TRBV5-1 and TRBJ1-4, with D perhaps TRBD1 (5 bases). From germline, CDR1 is SGHRS and CDR2 YFSETQ. The germline V and J ends were trimmed by 5 bases and 8 bases, with 16 bases remaining between them. The CDR3 length is 14 residues. CDR3 sequence reads: CASRRTGQGEKLFF. CDR3 coding DNA: TGCGCCAGCAGACGAACAGGCCAAGGAGAAAAACTGTTTTTT.

The chain employs TRBV24-1 and TRBJ2-2, with 7 bases that match TRBD2. Germline CDR1 and CDR2: KGHDR and SFDVKD. The CDR3 extends over 13 amino acids. The V gene end was trimmed by 8 bases and the J gene end by 3 bases; junction bases not matched to a gene: 2. The CDR3 spells CATKRDDTGELFF. Here the CDR3 DNA reads TGTGCCACCAAGCGGGATGACACCGGGGAGCTGTTTTTT.

This chain links TRBV11-3 with TRBJ2-5; D perhaps matches TRBD2 (5 bases). V shed 2 bases and J shed 3 bases, with 7 bases lying between them. CDR1 is SGHNT and CDR2 is YENEEA in the germline V gene. The CDR3 length is 13 residues. CDR3 DNA: TGTGCCAGCAGCTTACGGGAAGAAGAGACCCAGTACTTC. Amino acid sequence: CASSLREEETQYF. Looking up the rest from reference TRBV11-3 and TRBJ2-5 gives the full variable domain: EAGVVQSPRYKIIEKKQPVAFWCNPISGHNTLYWYLQNLGQGPELLIRYENEEAVDDSQLPKDRFSAERLKGVDSTLKIQPAELGDSAVYLCASSLREEETQYFGPGTRLLVL.

V and J are TRBV24-1 and TRBJ2-3; D may be TRBD1 (6 bases). Trimming left V 0 bases short and J 4 bases short, with 10 bases between. Germline CDR1 and CDR2: KGHDR and SFDVKD. This CDR3 is built from 15 residues. CDR3 amino acids: CATSDLKQGADTQYF. CDR3 DNA sequence: TGTGCCACCAGTGATTTGAAACAGGGTGCAGATACGCAGTATTTT.

This clone has only a few counts. The rearrangement joins TRBV24-1 to TRBJ1-2; the D gene is possibly TRBD1 (5 bases). The CDR3 has 15 amino acids. CDR1 and CDR2 from the germline V gene are KGHDR and SFDVKD. The germline V and J ends were trimmed by 5 bases and 3 bases, with 15 bases remaining between them. The CDR3 protein is CATSGPIGADYGYTF. The CDR3, as DNA: TGTGCCACCAGTGGGCCCATAGGGGCTGACTATGGCTACACCTTC.

The rearrangement uses TRBV2 and TRBJ2-6; D might be TRBD1 (5 bases). Germline loops: CDR1 SNHLY, CDR2 FYNNEI. The CDR3 sequence is 12 residues long. V was trimmed by 4 bases and J by 11 bases, leaving 9 bases between them. The CDR3 nucleotides read TGTGCCAGCAGTGCGACAGCCGACGTCCTGACTTTC. Its protein product is CASSATADVLTF.